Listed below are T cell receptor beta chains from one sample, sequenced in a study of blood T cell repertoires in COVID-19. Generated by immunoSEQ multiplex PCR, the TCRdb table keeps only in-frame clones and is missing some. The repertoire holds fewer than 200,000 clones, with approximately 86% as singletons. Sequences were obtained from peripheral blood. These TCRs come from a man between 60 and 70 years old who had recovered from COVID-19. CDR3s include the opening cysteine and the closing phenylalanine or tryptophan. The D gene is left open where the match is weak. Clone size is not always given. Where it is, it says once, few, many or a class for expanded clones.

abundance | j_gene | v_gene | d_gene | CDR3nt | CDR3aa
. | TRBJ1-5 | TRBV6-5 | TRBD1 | TGTGCCAGCGCGTACAGGGGGTCGGAACAGCCCCAGCATTTT | CASAYRGSEQPQHF
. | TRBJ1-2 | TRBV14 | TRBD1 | TGTGCCAGCAGCCCGTTGGGACAGTACTATGGCTACACCTTC | CASSPLGQYYGYTF
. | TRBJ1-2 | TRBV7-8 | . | TGTGCCAGCAGTCCCAAGGGGGAGCATGGCTACACCTTC | CASSPKGEHGYTF
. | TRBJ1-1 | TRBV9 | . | TGTGCCAGCAGCCCCTCGGGAGTGAACACTGAAGCTTTCTTT | CASSPSGVNTEAFF
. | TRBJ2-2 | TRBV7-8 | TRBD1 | TGTGCCAGCAGGATAGACAGGGCGAACACCGGGGAGCTGTTTTTT | CASRIDRANTGELFF
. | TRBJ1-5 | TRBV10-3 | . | TGTGCCATCAGTGACCCGGGGGGGGCCGCCAATCAGCCCCAGCATTTT | CAISDPGGAANQPQHF
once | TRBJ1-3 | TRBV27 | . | TGTGCCAGCACCATCATGCGGGCCGGAGGAGGCTCTGGAAACACCATATATTTT | CASTIMRAGGGSGNTIYF
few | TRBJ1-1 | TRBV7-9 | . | TGTGCCAGCAGCTCCCAGGGAGGCACTGAAGCTTTCTTT | CASSSQGGTEAFF
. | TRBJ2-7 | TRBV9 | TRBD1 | TGTGCCAGCAGCGTAGATAAGGGGGCCCCCTGGGTCGAGCAGTACTTC | CASSVDKGAPWVEQYF
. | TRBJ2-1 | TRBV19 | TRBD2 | TGTGCCACCCGCACTAGCGGGGGTATCGATGAGCAGTTCTTC | CATRTSGGIDEQFF
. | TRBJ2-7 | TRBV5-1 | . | TGCGCCAGCAGCCGGGGGACGGTTTCCTACGAGCAGTACTTC | CASSRGTVSYEQYF
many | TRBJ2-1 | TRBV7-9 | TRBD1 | TGTGCCAGCAGCTTAGACTTGGGACAGGGGGCAATTGAGCAGTTCTTC | CASSLDLGQGAIEQFF
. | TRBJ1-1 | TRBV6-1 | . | TGTGCCAGCAGTGAAGTTTCGTGGGGCGGCACTGAAGCTTTCTTT | CASSEVSWGGTEAFF
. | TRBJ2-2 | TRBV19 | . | TGTGCCAGTAGTACACAGGCGAACACCGGGGAGCTGTTTTTT | CASSTQANTGELFF
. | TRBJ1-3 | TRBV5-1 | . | TGCGCCAGCAGCTTGGCGGGGGACTCTGGAAACACCATATATTTT | CASSLAGDSGNTIYF
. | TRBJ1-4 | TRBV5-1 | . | TGCGCCAGCAGCCGGGGGACTTCGATGCGTAATGAAAAACTGTTTTTT | CASSRGTSMRNEKLFF
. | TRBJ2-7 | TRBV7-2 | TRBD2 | TGTGCCAGCAGCTTAAAATGGGGCGGGGGGGCCCCATACGAGCAGTACTTC | CASSLKWGGGAPYEQYF
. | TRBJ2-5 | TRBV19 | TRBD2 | TGTGCCAGTACCCGGGGACTAGCGGGGTGTGAGACCCAGTACTTC | CASTRGLAGCETQYF
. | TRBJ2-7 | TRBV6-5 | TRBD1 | TGTGCCAGCAGTTACTCGCCGGGACAGGGTTACGAGCAGTACTTC | CASSYSPGQGYEQYF
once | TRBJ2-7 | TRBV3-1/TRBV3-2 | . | TGTGCCAGCAGCCTGGGACACCCTTCCTACGAGCAGTACTTC | CASSLGHPSYEQYF
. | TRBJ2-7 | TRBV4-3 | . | TGCGCCAGCAGTCCCGGACTCGACTCCGAGCAGTACTTC | CASSPGLDSEQYF
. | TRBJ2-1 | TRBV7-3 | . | TGTGCCAGCAGCAGCCAGGGGTACAATGAGCAGTTCTTC | CASSSQGYNEQFF
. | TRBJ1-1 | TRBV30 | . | TGTGCCTGGAGTGTAAGTCTTTCCGGGAACACTGAAGCTTTCTTT | CAWSVSLSGNTEAFF
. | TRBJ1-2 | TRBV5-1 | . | TGCGCCAGCAGCCAACAAATAGAGACACAGGGCAACTATGGCTACACCTTC | CASSQQIETQGNYGYTF
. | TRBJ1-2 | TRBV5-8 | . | TGTGCCAGCAGCCAATTCTATGACAGTAACTATGGCTACACCTTC | CASSQFYDSNYGYTF
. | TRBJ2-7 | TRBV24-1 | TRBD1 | TGTGCCACCAGTGATGGTGGGACAGGGGGCTACGAGCAGTACTTC | CATSDGGTGGYEQYF
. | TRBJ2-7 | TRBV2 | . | TGTGCCAGCAGCGAGTCCGACTACGAGCAGTACTTC | CASSESDYEQYF
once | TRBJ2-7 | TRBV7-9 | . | TGTGCCAGCAGCTCGCTCATCAGCTCCTACGAGCAGTACTTC | CASSSLISSYEQYF
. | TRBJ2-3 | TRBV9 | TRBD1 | TGTGCCAGCAGCGTAGGAACAGGGGCCACAGATACGCAGTATTTT | CASSVGTGATDTQYF
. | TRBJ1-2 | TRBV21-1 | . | TGTGCCAGCAGCAAAGTCGGGACAGTCTACACCTTC | CASSKVGTVYTF
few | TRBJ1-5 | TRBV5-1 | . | TGCGCCAGCAGCTTGGAGGGGCGACCCAATCAGCCCCAGCATTTT | CASSLEGRPNQPQHF
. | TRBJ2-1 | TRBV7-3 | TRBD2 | TGTGCCAGCAGCTTAGCGGGGGGGCCCGGCAATGAGCAGTTCTTC | CASSLAGGPGNEQFF
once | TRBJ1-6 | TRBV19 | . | TGTGCCAGTAGTCGAACTAGTAATAATTCACCCCTCCACTTT | CASSRTSNNSPLHF
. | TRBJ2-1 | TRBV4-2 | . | TGTGCCAGCAGCCAGAGCCTGGGGGGAGAGCAGTTCTTC | CASSQSLGGEQFF
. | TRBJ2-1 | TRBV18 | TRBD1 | TGTGCCAGCTCACCAGGGGGACAGTTCTACAATGAGCAGTTCTTC | CASSPGGQFYNEQFF
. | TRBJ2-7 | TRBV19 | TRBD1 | TGTGCCAGTAGTATAAGGCTTTTTTTTGGACAGGGGAGCTCCTACGAGCAGTACTTC | CASSIRLFFGQGSSYEQYF
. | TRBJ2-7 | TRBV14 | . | TGTGCCAGCAGCCAAGCAGGGTTCGGCTACGAGCAGTACTTC | CASSQAGFGYEQYF
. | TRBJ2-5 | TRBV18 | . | TGTGCCAGCTCGCCGGAGCTAGAGACCCAGTACTTC | CASSPELETQYF
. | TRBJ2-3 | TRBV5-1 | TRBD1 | TGCGCCAGCAGCTTGAGGGGGCAGCCTAGCACAGATACGCAGTATTTT | CASSLRGQPSTDTQYF
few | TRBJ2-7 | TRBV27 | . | TGTGCCAGCAGTTACCAATACAGGGACTACCCCCACGAGCAGTACTTC | CASSYQYRDYPHEQYF
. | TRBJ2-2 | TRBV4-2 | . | TGTGCCAGCAGCCAACTAGATACGACAGACCACACCGGGGAGCTGTTTTTT | CASSQLDTTDHTGELFF
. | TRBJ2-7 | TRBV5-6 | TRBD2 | TGTGCCAGCAGCGGATGGACTAGCGGGGGCCTGAGCGACGAGCAGTACTTC | CASSGWTSGGLSDEQYF
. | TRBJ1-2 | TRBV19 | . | TGTGCCAGTAGTCCCACCGGGGGGCCTGGAGGCTACACCTTC | CASSPTGGPGGYTF
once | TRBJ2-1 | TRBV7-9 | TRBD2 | TGTGCCAGCAGCCGACTGGGGCTAGCGGGCAATGAGCAGTTCTTC | CASSRLGLAGNEQFF
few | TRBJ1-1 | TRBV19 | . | TGTGCCAGTACGCCGACTGACAGCCTGAACACTGAAGCTTTCTTT | CASTPTDSLNTEAFF
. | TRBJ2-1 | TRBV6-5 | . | TGTGCCAGCAGCCGAAGACTAGTCTCCTACAATGAGCAGTTCTTC | CASSRRLVSYNEQFF
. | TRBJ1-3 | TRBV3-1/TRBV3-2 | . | TGTGCCAGCAGTCCCGGACTGCCGAGTGACACTGGAAACACCATATATTTT | CASSPGLPSDTGNTIYF
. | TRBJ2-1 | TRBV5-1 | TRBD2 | TGCGCCAGCAGCTTGGACCCGGGACTAGCGGGGGGCAGGGGGTATGAGCAGTTCTTC | CASSLDPGLAGGRGYEQFF
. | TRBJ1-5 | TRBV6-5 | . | TGTGCCAGCAGTTCAGGTATTTATAGCAATCAGCCCCAGCATTTT | CASSSGIYSNQPQHF
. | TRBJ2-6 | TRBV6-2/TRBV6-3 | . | TGTGCCAGCAGTGAGGCGGGAGGGGCCAACGTCCTGACTTTC | CASSEAGGANVLTF